This TCR beta chain appears in the sequencing data of a study of control samples from healthy donors and cancer patients (TCRdb year 2020). Spanning cysteine to phenylalanine, the CDR3 consists of 20 amino acids. The DNA shown is the 60-base CDR3, in frame from base 1. From the germline V gene (reference sequence), CDR1 is LNHDA and CDR2 is SQIVND. The junction carries 20 bases between V and J, which are trimmed by 0 bases and 0 bases respectively. Remarks on this clone: No cognate antigen has been identified for it. One base away there is no much larger clone; base qualities are not given.

Library preparation used the immunoSEQ multiplex PCR assay. TCRdb stores this immuneACCESS table with in-frame sequences only. Part of the clones is absent; in the studies checked, under half of the shortfall reflects unresolved V genes, and no reason is known for the rest. This sample is represented by around 150,000 clones; about 90% of them were singletons. Clones ranked in the top ten supply about 12% of the sample. Material: blood. The clonotype was recovered from a man aged 25-40 years in good health. Recombination joined TRBV19 with TRBJ2-2, with the D gene call left open. The encoded CDR3 is CASSIEWGPDRLPNTGELFF. The base sequence is TGTGCCAGTAGTATAGAATGGGGTCCCGACCGCCTGCCGAACACCGGGGAGCTGTTTTTT.